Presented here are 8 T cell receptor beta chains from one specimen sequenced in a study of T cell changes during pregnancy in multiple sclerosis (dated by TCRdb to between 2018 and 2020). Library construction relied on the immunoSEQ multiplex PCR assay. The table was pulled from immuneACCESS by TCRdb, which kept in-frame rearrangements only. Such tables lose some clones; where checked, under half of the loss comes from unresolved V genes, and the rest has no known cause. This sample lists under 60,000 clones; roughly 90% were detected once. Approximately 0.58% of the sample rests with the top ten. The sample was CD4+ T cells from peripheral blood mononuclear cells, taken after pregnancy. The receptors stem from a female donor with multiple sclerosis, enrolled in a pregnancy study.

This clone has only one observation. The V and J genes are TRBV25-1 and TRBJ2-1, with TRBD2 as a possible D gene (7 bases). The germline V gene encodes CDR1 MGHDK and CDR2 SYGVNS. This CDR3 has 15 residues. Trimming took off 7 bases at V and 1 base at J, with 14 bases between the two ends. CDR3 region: CASTEGGGSYNEQFF. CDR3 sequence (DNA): TGTGCCAGCACCGAAGGGGGGGGGTCCTACAATGAGCAGTTCTTC. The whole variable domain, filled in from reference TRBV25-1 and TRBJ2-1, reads EADIYQTPRYLVIGTGKKITLECSQTMGHDKMYWYQQDPGMELHLIHYSYGVNSTEKGDLSSESTVSRIRTEHFPLTLESARPSHTSQYLCASTEGGGSYNEQFFGPGTRLTVL.

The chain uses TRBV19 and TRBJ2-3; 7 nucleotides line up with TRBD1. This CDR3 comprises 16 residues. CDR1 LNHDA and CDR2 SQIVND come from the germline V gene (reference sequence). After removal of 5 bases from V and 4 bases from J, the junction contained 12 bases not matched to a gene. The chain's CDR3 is CASSRRDSPSPDTQYF. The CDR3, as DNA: TGTGCCAGTAGTCGACGGGACAGTCCTTCCCCAGATACGCAGTATTTT.

CDR3 bases: TGTGCCAGTAGTACCCGAGACAGGGGAAGCTCTGGAAACACCATATATTTT. Residues: CASSTRDRGSSGNTIYF. The gene calls are TRBV19 and TRBJ1-3, with 8 bases aligning to TRBD1. V lost 4 bases and J lost 0; bases outside the gene matches: 8. The CDR3 sequence is 17 residues long. Germline values: CDR1 LNHDA, CDR2 SQIVND (reference sequence).

The CDR3 loop is CAISEWGGPGSSQAQYF. The CDR3 DNA reads TGTGCCATCAGTGAGTGGGGGGGCCCCGGGTCCAGCCAGGCCCAGTACTTC. The J gene is TRBJ2-5, the V gene TRBV10-3, with a tentative D call TRBD2 (7 bases). Trimming took off 1 base at V and 9 bases at J, with 24 bases between the two ends. The germline V gene has CDR1 ENHRY and CDR2 SYGVKD. The CDR3 loop spans 17 amino acids.

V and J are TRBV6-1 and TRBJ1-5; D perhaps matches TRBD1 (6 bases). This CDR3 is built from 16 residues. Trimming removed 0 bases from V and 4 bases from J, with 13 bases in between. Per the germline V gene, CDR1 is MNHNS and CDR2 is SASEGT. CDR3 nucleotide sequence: TGTGCCAGCAGTGAAGCGCTAGACAGGAGTAATCAGCCCCAGCATTTT. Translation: CASSEALDRSNQPQHF.

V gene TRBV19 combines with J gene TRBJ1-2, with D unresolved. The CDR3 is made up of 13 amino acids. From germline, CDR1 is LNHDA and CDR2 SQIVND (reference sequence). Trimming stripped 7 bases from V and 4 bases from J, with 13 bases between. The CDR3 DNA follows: TGTGCCAGTACCCCGGTGGGAGGCTATGGCTACACCTTC. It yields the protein CASTPVGGYGYTF.

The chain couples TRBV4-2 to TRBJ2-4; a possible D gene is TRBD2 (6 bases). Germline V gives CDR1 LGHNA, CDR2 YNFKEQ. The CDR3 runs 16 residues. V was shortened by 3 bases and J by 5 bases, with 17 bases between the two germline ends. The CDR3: CASSQAIGTAQNIQYF. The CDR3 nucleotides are TGTGCCAGCAGCCAGGCCATTGGGACTGCTCAAAACATTCAGTACTTC.

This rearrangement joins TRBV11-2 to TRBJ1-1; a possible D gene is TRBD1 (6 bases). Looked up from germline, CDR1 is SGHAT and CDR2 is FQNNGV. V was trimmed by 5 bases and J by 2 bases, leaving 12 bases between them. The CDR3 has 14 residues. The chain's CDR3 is CASSPGTFNTEAFF. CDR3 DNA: TGTGCCAGCAGCCCTGGGACATTCAACACTGAAGCTTTCTTT.